This T cell receptor (beta chain) is from a study of beta chain features in type 1 diabetes. There are 12 residues in the CDR3. CDR1 MNHNY and CDR2 SVGAGI come from the germline V gene (reference sequence). V lost 7 bases and J lost 2, with 9 bases in between. As concerns this clone: The antigen is not known.

Every isolated RNA sample was fully reverse transcribed, so sequencing captured expressed TCRB transcripts. TCRdb's table, derived via immunoSEQ multiplex PCR, lists solely in-frame clones and lacks some. The data hold over 300,000 clones, with roughly 8% observed a single time. Cell sorting via CD45RO/CCR7/CD25/CD127/CD95/CD27 was performed to obtain CD4+ naive, central memory, regulatory and stem cell-like memory cells. General study points: A moderate, significant TCRB CDR3 shortening appeared in type 1 diabetes across four CD4+ subsets. PCR could preferentially amplify shorter templates, alike in patients and controls.

The chain carries TRBV6-6 and TRBJ2-7; TRBD2 might be the D (5 bases). The origin of this receptor is a woman under 30 in good health. Sample: central memory CD4+ T cells from blood. CDR3 nucleotides: TGTGCCAGCACAGCGGAAACCTACGAGCAGTACTTC. Its protein product is CASTAETYEQYF.